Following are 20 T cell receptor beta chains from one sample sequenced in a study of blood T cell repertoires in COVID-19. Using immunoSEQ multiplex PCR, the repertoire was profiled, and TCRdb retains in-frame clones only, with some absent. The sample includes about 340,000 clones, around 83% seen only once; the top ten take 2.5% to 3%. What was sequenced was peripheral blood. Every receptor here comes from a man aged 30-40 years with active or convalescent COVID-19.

The CDR3 sequence: CASSLRTTSPLHF. CDR3 in DNA: TGTGCCAGCAGCCTCCGGACAACTTCACCCCTCCACTTT. The chain carries TRBV5-4 and TRBJ1-6, with TRBD1 as a possible D gene (5 bases). Trimming removed 4 bases from V and 9 bases from J, with 11 bases in between. Germline loops: CDR1 SGHNT, CDR2 YYREEE (reference sequence). The CDR3 runs 13 residues.

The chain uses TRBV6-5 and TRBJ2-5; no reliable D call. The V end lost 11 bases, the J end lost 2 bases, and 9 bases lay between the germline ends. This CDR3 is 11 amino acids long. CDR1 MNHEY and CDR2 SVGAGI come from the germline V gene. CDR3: CASAGQETQYF. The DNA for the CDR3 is TGTGCCTCGGCAGGACAAGAGACCCAGTACTTC.

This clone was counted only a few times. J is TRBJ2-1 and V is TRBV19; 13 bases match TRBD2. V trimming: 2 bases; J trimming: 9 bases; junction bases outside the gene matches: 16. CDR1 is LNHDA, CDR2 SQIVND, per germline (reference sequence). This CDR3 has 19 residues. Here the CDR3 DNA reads TGTGCCAGTAGTATAAGAACCCCGGGACTAGCGGGGCGGGGGATTGAGCAGTTCTTC. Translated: CASSIRTPGLAGRGIEQFF.

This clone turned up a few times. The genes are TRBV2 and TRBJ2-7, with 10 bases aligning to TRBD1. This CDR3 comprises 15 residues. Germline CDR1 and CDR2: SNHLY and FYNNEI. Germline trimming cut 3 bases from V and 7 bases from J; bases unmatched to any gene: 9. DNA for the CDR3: TGTGCCAGCAGTGAGACAGGGGGCATTTTCGAAGAGCAGTACTTC. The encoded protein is CASSETGGIFEEQYF.

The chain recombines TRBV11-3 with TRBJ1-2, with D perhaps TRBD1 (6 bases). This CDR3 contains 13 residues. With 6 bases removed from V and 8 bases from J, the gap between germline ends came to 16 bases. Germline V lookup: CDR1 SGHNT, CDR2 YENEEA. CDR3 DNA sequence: TGTGCCAGCAGAGGACAGTATCCCGGAGGCTACACCTTC. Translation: CASRGQYPGGYTF.

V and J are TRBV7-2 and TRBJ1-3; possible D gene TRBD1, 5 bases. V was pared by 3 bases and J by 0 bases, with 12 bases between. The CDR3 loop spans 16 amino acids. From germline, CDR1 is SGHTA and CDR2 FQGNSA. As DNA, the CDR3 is TGTGCCAGCAGCTTGCAGGGCCGCCTCTCTGGAAACACCATATATTTT. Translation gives CASSLQGRLSGNTIYF.

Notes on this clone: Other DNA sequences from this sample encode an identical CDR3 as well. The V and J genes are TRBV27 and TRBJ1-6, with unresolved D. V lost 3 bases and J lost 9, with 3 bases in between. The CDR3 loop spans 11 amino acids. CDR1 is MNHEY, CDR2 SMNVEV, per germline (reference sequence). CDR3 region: CASSLRSPLHF. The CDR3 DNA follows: TGTGCCAGCAGTTTGCGTTCACCCCTCCACTTT.

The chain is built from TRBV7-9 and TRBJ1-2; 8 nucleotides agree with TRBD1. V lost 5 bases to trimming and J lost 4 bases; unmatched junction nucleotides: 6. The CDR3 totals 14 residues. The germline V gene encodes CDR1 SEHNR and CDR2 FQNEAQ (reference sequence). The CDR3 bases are TGTGCCAGCAGCGGGGCGGGACAGGTCTATGGCTACACCTTC. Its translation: CASSGAGQVYGYTF.

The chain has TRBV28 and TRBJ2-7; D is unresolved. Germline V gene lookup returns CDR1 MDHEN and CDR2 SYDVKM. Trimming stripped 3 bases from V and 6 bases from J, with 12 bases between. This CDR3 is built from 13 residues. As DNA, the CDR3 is TGTGCCAGCAGTTTCCCCGGAGCGAGCGAGCAGTACTTC. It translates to CASSFPGASEQYF.

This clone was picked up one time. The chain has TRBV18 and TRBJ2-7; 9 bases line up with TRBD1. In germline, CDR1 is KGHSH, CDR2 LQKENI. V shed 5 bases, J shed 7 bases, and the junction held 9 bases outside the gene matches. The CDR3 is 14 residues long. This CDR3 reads CASSGPGQGGEQYF. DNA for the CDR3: TGTGCCAGCTCAGGACCGGGACAGGGTGGGGAGCAGTACTTC.

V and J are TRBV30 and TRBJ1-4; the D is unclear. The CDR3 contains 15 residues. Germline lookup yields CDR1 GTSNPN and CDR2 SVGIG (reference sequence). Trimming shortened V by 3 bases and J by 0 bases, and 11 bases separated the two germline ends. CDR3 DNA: TGTGCCTGGAGATTACAGCTCTCAACTAATGAAAAACTGTTTTTT. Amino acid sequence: CAWRLQLSTNEKLFF.

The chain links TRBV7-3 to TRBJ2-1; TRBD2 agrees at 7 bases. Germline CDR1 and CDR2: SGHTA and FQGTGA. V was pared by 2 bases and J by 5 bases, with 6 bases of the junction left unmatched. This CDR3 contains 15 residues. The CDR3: CASSLSSGTDNEQFF. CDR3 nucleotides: TGTGCCAGCAGCTTATCGAGCGGGACGGACAATGAGCAGTTCTTC.

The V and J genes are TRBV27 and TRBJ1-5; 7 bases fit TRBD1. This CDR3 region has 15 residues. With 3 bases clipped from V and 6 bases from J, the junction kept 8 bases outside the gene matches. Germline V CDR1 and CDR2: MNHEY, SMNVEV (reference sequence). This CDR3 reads CASSFLGQQGQPQHF. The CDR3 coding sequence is TGTGCCAGCAGTTTTTTGGGACAGCAAGGTCAGCCCCAGCATTTT.

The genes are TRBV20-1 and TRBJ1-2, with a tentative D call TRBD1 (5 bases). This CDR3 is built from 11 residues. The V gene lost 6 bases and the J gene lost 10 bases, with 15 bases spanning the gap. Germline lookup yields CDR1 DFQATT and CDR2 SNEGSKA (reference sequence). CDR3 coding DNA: TGCAGTGCCCCAAAGGGGTTCGACTACACCTTC. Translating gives CSAPKGFDYTF.

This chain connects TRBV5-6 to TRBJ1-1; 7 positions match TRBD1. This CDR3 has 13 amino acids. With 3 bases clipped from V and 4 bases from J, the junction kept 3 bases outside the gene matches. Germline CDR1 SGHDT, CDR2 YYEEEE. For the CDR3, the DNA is TGTGCCAGCAGCTACACAGGGGTCACTGAAGCTTTCTTT. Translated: CASSYTGVTEAFF.

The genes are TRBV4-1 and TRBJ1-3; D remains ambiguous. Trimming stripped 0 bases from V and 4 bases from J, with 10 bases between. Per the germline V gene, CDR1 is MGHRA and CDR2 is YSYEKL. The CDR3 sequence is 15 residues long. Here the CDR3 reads CASSQDATFGNTIYF. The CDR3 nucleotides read TGCGCCAGCAGCCAAGATGCCACATTCGGAAACACCATATATTTT.

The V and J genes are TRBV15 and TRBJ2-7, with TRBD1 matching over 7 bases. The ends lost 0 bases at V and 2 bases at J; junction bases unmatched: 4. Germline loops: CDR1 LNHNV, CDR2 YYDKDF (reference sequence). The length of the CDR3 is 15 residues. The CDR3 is CATSRDFGTAYEQYF. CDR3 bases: TGTGCCACCAGCAGAGATTTCGGGACAGCCTACGAGCAGTACTTC.

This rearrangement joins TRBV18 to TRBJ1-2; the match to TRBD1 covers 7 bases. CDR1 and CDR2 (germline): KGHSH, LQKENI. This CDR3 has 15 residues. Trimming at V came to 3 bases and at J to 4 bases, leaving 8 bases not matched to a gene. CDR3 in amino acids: CASSPGDREFYGYTF. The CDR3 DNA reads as TGTGCCAGCTCACCGGGAGACAGGGAGTTCTATGGCTACACCTTC.

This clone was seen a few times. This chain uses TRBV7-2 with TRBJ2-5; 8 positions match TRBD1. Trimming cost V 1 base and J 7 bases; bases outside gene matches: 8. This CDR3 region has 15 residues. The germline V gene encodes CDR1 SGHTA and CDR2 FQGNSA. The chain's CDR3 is CASSLGQGAIGTQYF. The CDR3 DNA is TGTGCCAGCAGCTTAGGGCAGGGGGCAATTGGGACCCAGTACTTC.

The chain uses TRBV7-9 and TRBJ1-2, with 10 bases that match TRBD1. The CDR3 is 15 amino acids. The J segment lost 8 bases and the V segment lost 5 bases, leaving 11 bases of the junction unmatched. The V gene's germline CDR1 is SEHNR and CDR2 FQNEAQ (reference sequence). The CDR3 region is CASSQSDRGRWGYTF. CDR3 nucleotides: TGTGCCAGCAGCCAGTCCGACAGGGGGCGATGGGGCTACACCTTC.